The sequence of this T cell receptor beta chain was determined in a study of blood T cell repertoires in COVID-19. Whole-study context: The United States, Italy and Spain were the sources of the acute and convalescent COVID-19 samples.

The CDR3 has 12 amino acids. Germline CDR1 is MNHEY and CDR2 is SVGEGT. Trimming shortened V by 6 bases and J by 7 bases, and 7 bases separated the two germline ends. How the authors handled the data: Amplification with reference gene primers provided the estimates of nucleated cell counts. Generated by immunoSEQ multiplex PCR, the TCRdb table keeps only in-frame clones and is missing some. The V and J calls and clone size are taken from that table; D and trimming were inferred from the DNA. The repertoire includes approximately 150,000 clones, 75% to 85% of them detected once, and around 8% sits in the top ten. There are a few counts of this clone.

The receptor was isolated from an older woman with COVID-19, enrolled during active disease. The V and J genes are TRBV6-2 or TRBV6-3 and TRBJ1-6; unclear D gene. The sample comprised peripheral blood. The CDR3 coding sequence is TGTGCCAGCAGCCCCTCCAATTCACCCCTCCACTTT. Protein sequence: CASSPSNSPLHF.